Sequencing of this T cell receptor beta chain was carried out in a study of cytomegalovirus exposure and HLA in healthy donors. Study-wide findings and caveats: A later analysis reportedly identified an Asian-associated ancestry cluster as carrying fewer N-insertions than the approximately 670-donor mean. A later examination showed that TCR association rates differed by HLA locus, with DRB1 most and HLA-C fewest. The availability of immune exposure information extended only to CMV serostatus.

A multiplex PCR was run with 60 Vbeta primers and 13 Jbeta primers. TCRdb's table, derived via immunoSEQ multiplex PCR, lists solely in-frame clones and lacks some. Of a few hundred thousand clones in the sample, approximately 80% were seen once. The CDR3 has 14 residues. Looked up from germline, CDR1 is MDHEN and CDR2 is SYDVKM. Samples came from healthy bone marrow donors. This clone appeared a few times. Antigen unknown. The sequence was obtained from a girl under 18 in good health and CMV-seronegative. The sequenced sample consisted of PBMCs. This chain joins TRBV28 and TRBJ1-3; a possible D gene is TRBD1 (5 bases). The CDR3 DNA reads TGTGCTGCAACTTCAGGGTACTCTGGAAACACCATATATTTT. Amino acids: CAATSGYSGNTIYF.